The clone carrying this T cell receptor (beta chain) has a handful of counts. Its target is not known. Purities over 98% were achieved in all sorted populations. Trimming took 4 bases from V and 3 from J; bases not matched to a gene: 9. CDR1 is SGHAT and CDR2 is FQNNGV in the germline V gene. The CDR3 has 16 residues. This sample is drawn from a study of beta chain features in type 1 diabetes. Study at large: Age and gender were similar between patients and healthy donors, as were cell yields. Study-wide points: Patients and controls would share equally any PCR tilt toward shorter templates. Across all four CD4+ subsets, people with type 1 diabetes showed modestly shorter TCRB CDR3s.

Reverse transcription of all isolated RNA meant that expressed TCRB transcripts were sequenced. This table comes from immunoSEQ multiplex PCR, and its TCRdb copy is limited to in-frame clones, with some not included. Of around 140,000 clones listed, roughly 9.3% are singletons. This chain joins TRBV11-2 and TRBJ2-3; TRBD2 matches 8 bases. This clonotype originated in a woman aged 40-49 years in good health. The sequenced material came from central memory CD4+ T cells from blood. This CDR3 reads CASSSPSGGRTDTQYF. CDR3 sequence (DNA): TGTGCCAGCAGCTCGCCCAGCGGGGGAAGGACAGATACGCAGTATTTT.